This TCR beta chain was captured by sequencing in a study of T cell changes during pregnancy in multiple sclerosis. V was pared by 6 bases and J by 8 bases, with 8 bases of the junction left unmatched. The CDR3 is made up of 13 amino acids. The germline CDR1 and CDR2 sequences are MNHNS and SASEGT. TCRdb keeps only in-frame clones here, not all; method: immunoSEQ multiplex PCR. The sample contains 25,000 to 35,000 clones, 70% to 90% of which appear only once. Sample: CD4+ T cells from peripheral blood mononuclear cells, taken in the first trimester of pregnancy. The chain uses TRBV6-1 and TRBJ1-2, with 8 bases aligning to TRBD1. The clonotype originates from a female donor in good health, enrolled as a control in a pregnancy study. The CDR3 bases are TGTGCCAGCAGATCGGACAGGGAACGGGGCTACACCTTC. Translation gives CASRSDRERGYTF.